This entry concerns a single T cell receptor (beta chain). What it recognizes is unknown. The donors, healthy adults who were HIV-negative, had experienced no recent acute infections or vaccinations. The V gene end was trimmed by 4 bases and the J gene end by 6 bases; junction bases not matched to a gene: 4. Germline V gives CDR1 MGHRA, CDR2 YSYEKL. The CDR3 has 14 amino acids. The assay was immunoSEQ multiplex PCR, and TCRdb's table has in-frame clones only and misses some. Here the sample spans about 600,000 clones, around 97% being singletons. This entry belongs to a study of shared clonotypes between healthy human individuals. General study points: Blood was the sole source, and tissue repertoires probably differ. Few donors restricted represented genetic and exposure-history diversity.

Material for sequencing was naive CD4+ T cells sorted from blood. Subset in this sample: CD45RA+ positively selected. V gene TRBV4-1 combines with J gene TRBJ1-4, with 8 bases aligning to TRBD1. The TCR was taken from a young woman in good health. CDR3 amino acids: CASSRGQGYEKLFF. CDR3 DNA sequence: TGCGCCAGCAGCCGAGGACAGGGATATGAAAAACTGTTTTTT.